The 26 T cell receptor beta chains below were found in one sample sequenced in a study of tumor and adjacent non-tumor tissue in lung cancer. A modified ARM-PCR protocol with three rounds of nested PCR amplified TCRbeta. TCRdb reprocessed the multiplex PCR reads via MiXCR and lists one record per CDR3 protein. The sample holds under 250,000 distinct CDR3 sequences, roughly 70% seen once. This sample's RNA came from whole unsorted tissue. Sequencing input: lung tumor tissue. The origin of the receptors is a man between 60 and 75 years old with non-small cell lung cancer.

To note about this clonotype: The final CDR3 position lacks the conserved phenylalanine or tryptophan, pointing to a likely read error. The DNA is left out, because the CDR3 cannot be placed on it with certainty; the CDR3 is given as TCRdb lists it. The rearrangement links TRBV20-1 to TRBJ1-2; no check of the table's D call, TRBD1, against the DNA was made. Germline V gene data show CDR1 as DFQATT and CDR2 as SNEGSKA (reference sequence). The CDR3 region is 15 residues in length, termini included. The CDR3 reads CSARALDRQVEGSTI.

Details on this clonotype: Sequence at one end of the junction differs from germline and may be a read error. The rearrangement joins TRBV7-3 to TRBJ1-5; tentatively, D is TRBD1 (6 bases). This CDR3 has 19 amino acids. From germline, CDR1 is SGHTA and CDR2 FQGTGA. The CDR3 here is CASSLRGDPRGHSNQSQHF. DNA for the CDR3: TGTGCCAGCAGCTTAAGGGGGGACCCCAGGGGTCATAGCAATCAGTCCCAGCATTTT.

The chain recombines TRBV20-1 with TRBJ2-1; TRBD2 aligns across 9 bases. The germline V gene encodes CDR1 DFQATT and CDR2 SNEGSKA (reference sequence). With 6 bases clipped from V and 2 bases from J, the junction kept 8 bases outside the gene matches. The CDR3 consists of 15 residues. The CDR3 DNA is TGCAGTGCCACTAGCGGGTGGGGAACCTACAATGAGCAGTTCTTC. Translation: CSATSGWGTYNEQFF.

A remark on this clonotype: The junction shows a germline mismatch at one end, possibly a read error. The CDR3 bases are TGTGCTAGCAGCTTGGGCGGGGATGGCAATAACATTCAGTACTTC. Amino acid sequence: CASSLGGDGNNIQYF. V and J are TRBV11-3 and TRBJ2-4, with D maybe TRBD2 (6 bases). The CDR3 consists of 15 residues. Germline values: CDR1 SGHNT, CDR2 YENEEA. Full variable domain (rest looked up from reference TRBV11-3 and TRBJ2-4): EAGVVQSPRYKIIEKKQPVAFWCNPISGHNTLYWYLQNLGQGPELLIRYENEEAVDDSQLPKDRFSAERLKGVDSTLKIQPAELGDSAVYLCASSLGGDGNNIQYFGAGTRLSVL.

This clonotype was picked up many times. The V gene is TRBV29-1, the J gene TRBJ2-7; 7 bases align to TRBD1. J was trimmed by 0 bases and V by 6 bases; bases with no gene match: 8. The CDR3 totals 14 residues. CDR1 SQVTM and CDR2 ANQGSEA come from the germline V gene. CDR3 coding DNA: TGCAGCGTGGCCGGGACAGACCACTCCTACGAGCAGTACTTC. Its translation is CSVAGTDHSYEQYF.

This CDR3 reads CASSYGQGKLGGNEQFF. Written as DNA, the CDR3 is TGTGCCAGCAGCTACGGACAGGGAAAGCTTGGAGGCAATGAGCAGTTCTTC. The chain recombines TRBV11-1 with TRBJ2-1; 8 positions agree with TRBD1. This CDR3 has 17 residues. V shed 4 bases and J 6 bases; nucleotides not matched to a gene: 14. The germline V gene has CDR1 SGHAT and CDR2 FQDESV (reference sequence).

On this clonotype: A read error may produce the germline difference seen at one junction end. The chain uses TRBV6-6 and TRBJ2-7; D assignment may be TRBD1 or TRBD2 (5 bases each). There are 13 residues in the CDR3. Germline V CDR1 and CDR2: MNHNY, SVGAGI (reference sequence). The CDR3 DNA reads TGTGCCGGCAGCCGAGGGGTGTCCTACGAGCAGTACTTC. This codes for CAGSRGVSYEQYF.

This clonotype was counted a single time. The chain has TRBV29-1 and TRBJ2-7; TRBD2 is a possible D gene (5 bases). Trimming shortened V by 0 bases and J by 7 bases, and 19 bases separated the two germline ends. This CDR3 comprises 15 residues. CDR1 is SQVTM, CDR2 ANQGSEA, per germline. CDR3 sequence: CSVEDRGRCEGEQYF. CDR3 DNA: TGCAGCGTTGAAGATCGGGGTCGGTGCGAAGGAGAGCAGTACTTC.

On this clonotype: A much larger clone lies a single base off, so this may be a read error. The chain combines TRBV5-5 with TRBJ2-5; D is ambiguous. From germline, CDR1 is SGHKS and CDR2 YYEKEE (reference sequence). This CDR3 contains 10 residues. CDR3 coding DNA: TGTGTCAGCAGCTTGGAGACCCAGTACTTC. It specifies CVSSLETQYF.

Worth noting for this clonotype: This may come from a read error, since a much larger clone is one base off. The chain has TRBV20-1 and TRBJ1-5, with TRBD1 as a possible D gene (6 bases). Trimming removed 5 bases at V and 0 bases at J, with 11 bases between. Germline CDR1 and CDR2: DFQATT and SNEGSKA (reference sequence). This CDR3 is 14 amino acids long. In DNA form, the CDR3 reads TGCAGTGCTGGGACAAGATATAGCAATCAGCCCCAGCATTTT. Its protein is CSAGTRYSNQPQHF.

The chain links TRBV5-1 to TRBJ2-5; tentative D call: TRBD1 (6 bases). The germline V gene encodes CDR1 SGHRS and CDR2 YFSETQ. Trimming shortened V by 0 bases and J by 5 bases, and 17 bases separated the two germline ends. The CDR3 covers 16 residues. CDR3: CASSLVPGPRGETQYF. CDR3 bases: TGCGCCAGCAGCTTGGTTCCCGGTCCTAGGGGGGAGACCCAGTACTTC.

To note about this clonotype: Mismatch with germline at one junction end may stem from a read error. This sequence joins TRBV4-1 and TRBJ1-5, with TRBD1 matching over 8 bases. Germline CDR1 MGHRA, CDR2 YSYEKL. CDR3 size: 17 residues. The CDR3 here is CDSSQGAGTGLNQPQHF. CDR3 bases: TGCGACAGCAGCCAAGGCGCCGGGACAGGTCTCAATCAGCCCCAGCATTTT.

The chain recombines TRBV12-3 or TRBV12-4 with TRBJ2-2, with D perhaps matching TRBD1 or TRBD2 (6 bases each). The V end lost 5 bases, the J end lost 4 bases, and 17 bases lay between the germline ends. CDR3 length equals 16 residues. The CDR3: CASSLGGRPSTGELFF. Written as DNA, the CDR3 is TGTGCCAGCAGTCTCGGGGGCAGGCCGAGCACCGGGGAGCTGTTTTTT.

Note on this clonotype: The conserved phenylalanine or tryptophan is not found at the CDR3 terminus, so this likely reflects a read error. The chain has TRBV20-1 and TRBJ2-1; TRBD2 matches 10 bases. CDR1 and CDR2 from the germline V gene are DFQATT and SNEGSKA (reference sequence). V was clipped by 4 bases and J by 8 bases; unmatched bases: 11. The CDR3 length is 15 residues. This CDR3 is CSATEASGSRDEQFL. CDR3 DNA: TGCAGTGCTACCGAAGCTAGCGGGAGCAGGGATGAGCAGTTCTTA.

On this clonotype itself: The CDR3 carries no conserved terminal phenylalanine or tryptophan, so it likely arises from a read error. The DNA is left out, because the CDR3 cannot be placed on it with certainty; the CDR3 is given as TCRdb lists it. This chain's CDR3 is CASSVWKGNTEALL. V is TRBV12-3 or TRBV12-4 and J is TRBJ1-1. The CDR3 numbers 14 amino acids, ends counted.

This clonotype was counted a few times. The rearrangement joins TRBV6-1 to TRBJ1-5, with TRBD1 as a possible D gene (6 bases). The CDR3 is 13 amino acids. CDR1 and CDR2 (germline): MNHNS, SASEGT. V lost 8 bases to trimming and J lost 4 bases, with 12 bases between them. CDR3 sequence reads: CASGWTENQPQHF. CDR3 coding DNA: TGTGCCAGCGGGTGGACAGAGAATCAGCCCCAGCATTTT.

This clonotype was seen a handful of times. V usage is TRBV7-9 and J usage is TRBJ1-4; D not resolved. V was shortened by 4 bases and J by 15 bases, with 12 bases between the two germline ends. The CDR3 has 11 residues. Germline CDR1 is SEHNR and CDR2 is FQNEAQ (reference sequence). CDR3 DNA sequence: TGTGCCAGCAGCTCGCGAGATTTATTGTTTTTT. Translating it yields CASSSRDLLFF.

CDR3 sequence reads: CANSRDRQQAQYF. Written as DNA, the CDR3 is TGTGCCAACAGCCGGGACAGACAACAAGCCCAGTACTTC. The rearrangement links TRBV12-3 or TRBV12-4 to TRBJ2-5, with 7 bases aligning to TRBD1. The V segment lost 10 bases and the J segment 9 bases; nucleotides outside the gene matches: 14. The CDR3 consists of 13 residues.

As for this clonotype: Compared with germline, one end of the junction differs, possibly owing to a read error. The rearrangement uses TRBV6-1 and TRBJ2-5; D ambiguous. The germline gives CDR1 MNHNS, CDR2 SASEGT. This CDR3 has 14 amino acids. The CDR3 sequence is CASSEHQEQETHYF. CDR3 bases: TGTGCCAGCAGTGAGCACCAGGAGCAAGAGACCCATTACTTC.

On this clonotype itself: This may arise from a read error, as a much more abundant clone is one base away. The DNA of the CDR3 is TGCAGTGCTAGAGATGCGAGGACTCCTAGTCTCACTGAAGCTTTCTTT. It is translated as CSARDARTPSLTEAFF. The chain carries TRBV20-1 and TRBJ1-1; D unclear. The CDR3 length is 16 residues. Germline V gene lookup returns CDR1 DFQATT and CDR2 SNEGSKA (reference sequence). V lost 0 bases to trimming and J lost 4 bases, with 18 bases between them.

On this clonotype: An end of the junction does not agree with germline; a read error may underlie this. The V gene is TRBV6-1, the J gene TRBJ2-1; 8 bases map to TRBD2. CDR3 length: 15 residues. Germline V gene data show CDR1 as MNHNS and CDR2 as SASEGT. CDR3 in DNA: TGTGCCAACAGTGAAGTAAGCGGGAGAGGCAATGAGCAATTCTTC. Encoded protein: CANSEVSGRGNEQFF.

On this clonotype: A much larger clone is a single base away; this may be a read error. This sequence joins TRBV29-1 and TRBJ1-1, with TRBD1 identical over 7 bases. This CDR3 has 15 amino acids. CDR1 and CDR2 (germline): SQVTM, ANQGSEA. Here the CDR3 DNA reads TGCACCACGATTGGAAGGACAGGAGGGAACACTGAAGCTTTCTTT. Protein product: CTTIGRTGGNTEAFF.

The V and J genes are TRBV20-1 and TRBJ2-1; the match to TRBD2 covers 8 bases. Germline V lookup: CDR1 DFQATT, CDR2 SNEGSKA (reference sequence). The CDR3 sequence is 15 residues long. Trimming cost V 5 bases and J 3 bases; bases outside gene matches: 9. The CDR3 coding sequence is TGCAGTGCTTCCAAACGGGAGGGTTTCTACAATGAGCAGTTCTTC. Residues: CSASKREGFYNEQFF.

This rearrangement joins TRBV20-1 to TRBJ2-3, with D uncertain. This CDR3 comprises 14 residues. V was trimmed by 8 bases and J by 3 bases, leaving 18 bases between them. The germline CDR1 and CDR2 sequences are DFQATT and SNEGSKA (reference sequence). The CDR3 DNA reads as TGCAGTCCTAAACTCGTAACCCCTACAGATACGCAGTATTTT. This gives the protein CSPKLVTPTDTQYF.

The chain recombines TRBV7-8 with TRBJ1-2, with D unresolved. CDR3 length equals 15 residues. Germline V gives CDR1 SGHVS, CDR2 FQNEAQ. V lost 4 bases and J 8 bases, leaving 20 bases between the germline ends. CDR3 residues: CASSSTVSTVQGYTF. DNA of the CDR3: TGTGCCAGCAGCTCTACAGTGAGCACAGTCCAAGGCTACACCTTC.

This chain connects TRBV5-1 to TRBJ2-3; D is unclear. V was pared by 6 bases and J by 0 bases, with 8 bases between. CDR3 length equals 13 residues. CDR1 is SGHRS, CDR2 YFSETQ, per germline. CDR3 sequence (DNA): TGCGCCAGCACTGGGTTTAGCACAGATACGCAGTATTTT. It yields the protein CASTGFSTDTQYF. Looking up the rest from reference TRBV5-1 and TRBJ2-3 gives the full variable domain: KAGVTQTPRYLIKTRGQQVTLSCSPISGHRSVSWYQQTPGQGLQFLFEYFSETQRNKGNFPGRFSGRQFSNSRSEMNVSTLELGDSALYLCASTGFSTDTQYFGPGTRLTVL.